The text below deals with one T cell receptor beta chain. Clones were read by immunoSEQ multiplex PCR, and TCRdb kept only the in-frame ones, dropping some. The sample yields about 75,000 clones, roughly 88% seen once. The data derive from a study of blood T cell repertoires in COVID-19. Sequenced material: peripheral blood. This sequence originates from a human donor in a cohort sampled during active COVID-19.

CDR3 sequence: CASSLDNRSGNTIYF. The CDR3 DNA sequence: TGTGCCAGCAGCTTAGATAACCGGTCTGGAAACACCATATATTTT. This chain joins TRBV11-2 and TRBJ1-3; unclear D gene. The length of the CDR3 is 15 residues. The V gene's germline CDR1 is SGHAT and CDR2 FQNNGV. V was cut by 0 bases and J by 1 base, with 7 bases left in between.